A single T cell receptor (beta chain) is shown here with its context. Its target is unknown. The authors produced TCR alpha and TCR beta cDNA libraries with sample barcodes and UMIs by 5'RACE using constant-segment primers. MiXCR, run by TCRdb on the 5' RACE reads, gives a single entry per CDR3 protein. Of over 400,000 distinct CDR3 sequences in the sample, more than 20% were seen once. V dropped 6 bases and J dropped 4 bases, with 18 bases sitting between them. The length of the CDR3 is 15 residues. Germline V lookup: CDR1 SGHKS, CDR2 YYEKEE (reference sequence). This entry is derived from a study of T-cell memory formation after mild COVID-19. Findings and limits, study-wide: Researchers report contracting CD4+ clones mostly in CM and EM, with CD8+ clones in EMRA. Clones shrinking from day 15 to 85 showed even CD4/CD8 mixes; later expanders tilted CD4+.

This rearrangement joins TRBV5-5 to TRBJ2-3, with a weak D call TRBD2 (6 bases). The source is an adult woman who had mild COVID-19 (a few samples of this study predate the infection). Cell type and time point are not known. Sequencing was done on a sample of PBMCs or a T cell subset sorted from them (not recorded which). The CDR3 reads CASNKRPGAADTQYF. CDR3 coding DNA: TGTGCCAGCAACAAACGTCCGGGAGCGGCAGATACGCAGTATTTT.